Below, one TCR beta chain is given with its context. The data stem from a study of blood T cell repertoires in COVID-19. Trimming pared 1 base from V and 4 bases from J, leaving 11 bases between. The germline V gene has CDR1 MNHNS and CDR2 SASEGT. The CDR3 sequence is 16 residues long. In the original workflow: How many nucleated cells were present was estimated from reference gene primer amplification. The protocol was immunoSEQ multiplex PCR, while the TCRdb copy is restricted to in-frame clones and leaves out a portion. V, J and clone size are those of that table, while D and trimming were read from the DNA. The sample holds fewer than 300,000 clones, roughly nine tenths seen once.

Sequenced sample: peripheral blood. The origin of this receptor is a woman in her 30s with COVID-19, enrolled during active disease. This chain links TRBV6-1 with TRBJ2-6; the D gene is possibly TRBD2 (5 bases). The CDR3 bases are TGTGCCAGCAGTGAAGGTGGGGTAGCGGGGGCCAACGTCCTGACTTTC. It specifies CASSEGGVAGANVLTF.